The 19 T cell receptor beta chains below come from one sample, sequenced in a study of shared clonotypes between healthy human individuals. TCRdb's copy holds only in-frame clones and misses some; the assay was immunoSEQ multiplex PCR. The sample has around 1.9 million clones, just over 90% seen once. Naivety among CD8 cells was defined by CD45RO negativity and positive CCR7 selection, thereby excluding terminally differentiated effector memory CD45RA+ cells. Sequenced material: naive CD8+ T cells from PBMCs. Receptors originate from a man aged 18 to 30 in good health. Some clones in this sample may be carry-over from other donors' samples.

The gene calls are TRBV6-1 and TRBJ2-1; 7 bases fit TRBD2. Germline loops: CDR1 MNHNS, CDR2 SASEGT. With 3 bases clipped from V and 4 bases from J, the junction kept 3 bases outside the gene matches. The CDR3 length is 14 residues. The CDR3 sequence: CASSDGGRYNEQFF. In DNA, the CDR3 is TGTGCCAGCAGTGACGGCGGGAGATACAATGAGCAGTTCTTC.

The gene calls are TRBV13 and TRBJ2-5, with TRBD2 as a possible D gene (5 bases). Looked up from germline, CDR1 is PRHDT and CDR2 is FYEKMQ (reference sequence). Trimming took 4 bases from V and 5 from J, leaving 17 bases between them. CDR3 length: 15 amino acids. The chain's CDR3 is CASSSQAARRETQYF. For the CDR3, the DNA is TGTGCCAGCAGCTCACAAGCCGCAAGGAGGGAGACCCAGTACTTC.

The chain is built from TRBV27 and TRBJ2-1; D remains ambiguous. Per the germline V gene, CDR1 is MNHEY and CDR2 is SMNVEV (reference sequence). This CDR3 contains 14 residues. The V end lost 3 bases, the J end lost 6 bases, and 12 bases lay between the germline ends. CDR3 nucleotide sequence: TGTGCCAGCAGTTTCGGAGCTACCGGCAATGAGCAGTTCTTC. Translation: CASSFGATGNEQFF.

The gene calls are TRBV9 and TRBJ2-1, with 9 positions matching TRBD2. Germline V gene data show CDR1 as SGDLS and CDR2 as YYNGEE. CDR3 length: 15 amino acids. After removal of 4 bases from V and 8 bases from J, the junction contained 10 bases not matched to a gene. In DNA form, the CDR3 reads TGTGCCAGCAGCCCCCGGCGGGAGGGCGTCTATGAGCAGTTCTTC. This encodes CASSPRREGVYEQFF.

The rearrangement links TRBV27 to TRBJ2-1, with TRBD2 identical over 10 bases. The CDR3 has 17 residues. Losses at the gene ends were 5 bases for V and 5 bases for J; bases not matched to a gene: 12. Germline V gene lookup returns CDR1 MNHEY and CDR2 SMNVEV (reference sequence). The CDR3 nucleotides are TGTGCCAGCAGTCCCATCACTAGCGGGAAGCGAGACAATGAGCAGTTCTTC. Translation: CASSPITSGKRDNEQFF.

This sequence joins TRBV27 and TRBJ2-7; D is undetermined. CDR3 length: 14 amino acids. Germline assignment: CDR1 MNHEY and CDR2 SMNVEV (reference sequence). V was shortened by 8 bases and J by 4 bases, with 18 bases between the two germline ends. This CDR3 is CASGESSMYYEQYF. CDR3 nucleotides: TGTGCCAGCGGAGAAAGCAGTATGTATTACGAGCAGTACTTC.

CDR3 DNA: TGTGCCAGCAGCCAACAGGGGGCCGCCCAGTACTTC. This codes for CASSQQGAAQYF. The chain is built from TRBV5-6 and TRBJ2-5, with 9 positions matching TRBD1. Per the germline V gene, CDR1 is SGHDT and CDR2 is YYEEEE. This CDR3 spans 12 amino acids. V lost 4 bases and J lost 9; bases outside the gene matches: 4. Looking up the rest from reference TRBV5-6 and TRBJ2-5 gives the full variable domain: DAGVTQSPTHLIKTRGQQVTLRCSPKSGHDTVSWYQQALGQGPQFIFQYYEEEERQRGNFPDRFSGHQFPNYSSELNVNALLLGDSALYLCASSQQGAAQYFGPGTRLLVL.

The chain has TRBV13 and TRBJ1-1; D unresolved. Trimming took off 4 bases at V and 5 bases at J, with 17 bases between the two ends. Looked up from germline, CDR1 is PRHDT and CDR2 is FYEKMQ (reference sequence). The CDR3 has 15 residues. CDR3 protein: CASSSKSSGTTEAFF. In DNA form, the CDR3 reads TGTGCCAGCAGCTCAAAAAGTTCAGGTACAACTGAAGCTTTCTTT.

Details on this clone: In the same sample, other DNA sequences code for this CDR3. The rearrangement joins TRBV4-3 to TRBJ2-1, with 8 nucleotides matching TRBD2. Germline V gives CDR1 LGHNA, CDR2 YSLEER. The junction had 5 bases not matched to a gene; V was cut back by 1 base and J by 3 bases. The CDR3 runs 16 residues. Written as DNA, the CDR3 is TGCGCCAGCAGCCAAGGTCTGGCGGGAGGCTACAATGAGCAGTTCTTC. It translates to CASSQGLAGGYNEQFF.

This clone was detected once. This chain links TRBV15 with TRBJ2-7; 8 bases fit TRBD2. V was clipped by 6 bases and J by 2 bases; unmatched bases: 6. CDR3 length: 14 amino acids. CDR1 LNHNV and CDR2 YYDKDF come from the germline V gene (reference sequence). The CDR3 sequence: CATSGGRSTYEQYF. CDR3 DNA: TGTGCCACCAGTGGCGGGAGGTCGACCTACGAGCAGTACTTC. Using reference TRBV15 and TRBJ2-7 for the parts outside the CDR3, the full variable domain is DAMVIQNPRYQVTQFGKPVTLSCSQTLNHNVMYWYQQKSSQAPKLLFHYYDKDFNNEADTPDNFQSRRPNTSFCFLDIRSPGLGDTAMYLCATSGGRSTYEQYFGPGTRLTVT.

The rearrangement links TRBV29-1 to TRBJ2-1; D perhaps matches TRBD1 (5 bases). V gave up 4 bases and J gave up 0 bases, with 16 bases separating them. CDR3 length: 16 amino acids. Germline CDR1 is SQVTM and CDR2 is ANQGSEA. CDR3 residues: CSVGGMTEFSYNEQFF. CDR3 coding DNA: TGCAGCGTTGGAGGCATGACAGAATTCTCCTACAATGAGCAGTTCTTC.

This rearrangement joins TRBV7-9 to TRBJ1-1; TRBD1 might be the D (5 bases). This CDR3 has 18 residues. Trimming left V 5 bases short and J 6 bases short, with 28 bases between. The germline CDR1 and CDR2 sequences are SEHNR and FQNEAQ (reference sequence). CDR3 DNA: TGTGCCAGCAGCCCCAAGTACATCGGGGGATTTAAGGGGTCTGAAGCTTTCTTT. It codes for CASSPKYIGGFKGSEAFF.

This clone turned up a few times. The CDR3 DNA reads TGTGCCAGTAGTATAGGACAGGGGGCTGGAACTGAAGCTTTCTTT. Protein sequence: CASSIGQGAGTEAFF. The chain has TRBV19 and TRBJ1-1; 10 bases are shared with TRBD1. V shed 1 base, J shed 5 bases, and the junction held 4 bases outside the gene matches. This CDR3 region has 15 residues. CDR1 LNHDA and CDR2 SQIVND come from the germline V gene (reference sequence).

In its sample, this clone was seen once. The CDR3: CASSWASGRNEQYF. CDR3 nucleotides: TGTGCCAGCAGTTGGGCTAGCGGGAGGAACGAGCAGTACTTC. This chain links TRBV28 with TRBJ2-7, with TRBD2 matching 11 bases. V dropped 4 bases and J dropped 5; count of bases not matched to a gene: 4. CDR3 length: 14 residues. Germline assignment: CDR1 MDHEN and CDR2 SYDVKM.

The rearrangement joins TRBV6-6 to TRBJ2-5, with D perhaps matching TRBD1 or TRBD2 (5 bases each). The CDR3 spans 16 residues. CDR1 is MNHNY and CDR2 is SVGAGI in the germline V gene (reference sequence). Trimming removed 0 bases from V and 4 bases from J, with 15 bases in between. CDR3 DNA sequence: TGTGCCAGCAGTTACTCGATACGGGACCCCAGAGAGACCCAGTACTTC. Translating it yields CASSYSIRDPRETQYF.

The chain is built from TRBV5-1 and TRBJ2-7, with 9 bases that match TRBD1. Per the germline V gene, CDR1 is SGHRS and CDR2 is YFSETQ. Trimming removed 4 bases from V and 0 bases from J; junction bases left unmatched: 14. The CDR3 totals 18 residues. CDR3 amino acids: CASSPRDRALLFSYEQYF. CDR3 nucleotides: TGCGCCAGCAGCCCTCGGGACAGGGCCCTCCTTTTCTCCTACGAGCAGTACTTC.

The J gene is TRBJ2-7, the V gene TRBV28; D is perhaps TRBD1 (6 bases). CDR1 and CDR2 (germline): MDHEN, SYDVKM. The germline V and J ends were trimmed by 2 bases and 3 bases, with 11 bases remaining between them. This CDR3 comprises 14 residues. CDR3 sequence reads: CASSLVQQGYEQYF. The CDR3 nucleotides are TGTGCCAGCAGTTTAGTACAACAGGGCTACGAGCAGTACTTC. Filled out from reference TRBV28 and TRBJ2-7, the complete variable domain reads DVKVTQSSRYLVKRTGEKVFLECVQDMDHENMFWYRQDPGLGLRLIYFSYDVKMKEKGDIPEGYSVSREKKERFSLILESASTNQTSMYLCASSLVQQGYEQYFGPGTRLTVT.

This chain connects TRBV2 to TRBJ2-5; possible D gene TRBD1, 5 bases. Trimming took 5 bases from V and 3 from J, leaving 16 bases between them. In germline, CDR1 is SNHLY, CDR2 FYNNEI. This CDR3 spans 15 amino acids. CDR3: CASSTKDRPEETQYF. The CDR3 nucleotides read TGTGCCAGCAGTACTAAAGACAGACCGGAAGAGACCCAGTACTTC.

The chain uses TRBV20-1 and TRBJ2-5; D remains ambiguous. Germline-derived CDR1 and CDR2 are DFQATT and SNEGSKA (reference sequence). Trimming removed 7 bases from V and 9 bases from J, with 15 bases in between. CDR3 length equals 11 residues. CDR3 DNA sequence: TGCAGTGTCTTAGTAGAATCGGCCCAGTACTTC. The encoded protein is CSVLVESAQYF.